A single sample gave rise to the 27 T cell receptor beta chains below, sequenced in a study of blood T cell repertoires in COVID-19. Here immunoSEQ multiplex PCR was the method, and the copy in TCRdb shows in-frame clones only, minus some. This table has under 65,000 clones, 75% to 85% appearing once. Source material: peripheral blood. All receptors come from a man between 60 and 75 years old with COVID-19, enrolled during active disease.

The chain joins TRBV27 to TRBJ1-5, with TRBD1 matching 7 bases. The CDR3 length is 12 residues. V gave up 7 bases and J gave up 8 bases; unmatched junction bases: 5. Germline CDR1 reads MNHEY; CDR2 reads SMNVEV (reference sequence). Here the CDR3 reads CASKNRGKPQHF. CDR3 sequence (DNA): TGTGCCAGCAAGAACAGGGGCAAGCCCCAGCATTTT.

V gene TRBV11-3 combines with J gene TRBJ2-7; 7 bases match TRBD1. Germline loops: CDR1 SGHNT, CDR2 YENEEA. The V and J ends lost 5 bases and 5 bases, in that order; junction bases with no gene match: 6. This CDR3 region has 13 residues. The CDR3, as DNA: TGTGCCAGCAGCCCCGGGACAGTGGACGAGCAGTACTTC. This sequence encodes CASSPGTVDEQYF.

The CDR3: CASSYGGMATEAFF. In DNA form, the CDR3 reads TGTGCCAGCAGTTACGGAGGGATGGCTACTGAAGCTTTCTTT. This chain uses TRBV27 with TRBJ1-1; D uncertain. Germline V gives CDR1 MNHEY, CDR2 SMNVEV (reference sequence). V dropped 4 bases and J dropped 5 bases, with 14 bases sitting between them. The CDR3 is 14 residues long.

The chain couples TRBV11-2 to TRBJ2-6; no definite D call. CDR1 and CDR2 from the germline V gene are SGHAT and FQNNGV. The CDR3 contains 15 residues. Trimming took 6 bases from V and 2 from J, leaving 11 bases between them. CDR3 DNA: TGTGCCAGCAGTCTAGGTTCCCCTGGGGCCAACGTCCTGACTTTC. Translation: CASSLGSPGANVLTF.

DNA for the CDR3: TGTGCCAGCAGTGAAGCCGGCCCGGACGGGGCCGGGGAGCTGTTTTTT. It yields the protein CASSEAGPDGAGELFF. The chain carries TRBV2 and TRBJ2-2; possibly TRBD2 for D (5 bases). Trimming stripped 0 bases from V and 6 bases from J, with 14 bases between. Germline lookup yields CDR1 SNHLY and CDR2 FYNNEI. CDR3 length: 16 amino acids.

CDR3 in amino acids: CASSQNLGTQYEQYF. The CDR3 bases are TGCGCCAGCAGCCAAAACCTCGGGACACAGTACGAGCAGTACTTC. This chain connects TRBV4-1 to TRBJ2-7; possible D gene TRBD1, 6 bases. The CDR3 runs to 15 residues. The germline V and J ends were trimmed by 2 bases and 4 bases, with 15 bases remaining between them. CDR1 and CDR2 from the germline V gene are MGHRA and YSYEKL.

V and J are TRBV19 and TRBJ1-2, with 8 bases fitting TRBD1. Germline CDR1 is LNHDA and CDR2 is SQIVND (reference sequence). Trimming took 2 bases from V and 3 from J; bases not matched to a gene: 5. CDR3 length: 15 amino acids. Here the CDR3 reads CASSISAGGHYGYTF. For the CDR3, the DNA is TGTGCCAGTAGTATATCGGCAGGGGGCCACTATGGCTACACCTTC.

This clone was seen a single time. The CDR3 DNA is TGTGCCAGCTCACCAGAATCGTCCGGTGCCTACAATGAGCAGTTCTTC. It yields the protein CASSPESSGAYNEQFF. This chain uses TRBV18 with TRBJ2-1; no definite D call. The CDR3 runs 16 residues. V dropped 2 bases and J dropped 2 bases, with 13 bases sitting between them. Germline CDR1 and CDR2: KGHSH and LQKENI.

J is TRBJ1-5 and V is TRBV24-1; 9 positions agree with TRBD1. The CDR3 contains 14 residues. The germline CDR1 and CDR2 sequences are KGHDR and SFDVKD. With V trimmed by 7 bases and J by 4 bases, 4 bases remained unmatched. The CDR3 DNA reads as TGTGCCACCAGCGGGACAGGGTGGAATCAGCCCCAGCATTTT. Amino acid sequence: CATSGTGWNQPQHF.

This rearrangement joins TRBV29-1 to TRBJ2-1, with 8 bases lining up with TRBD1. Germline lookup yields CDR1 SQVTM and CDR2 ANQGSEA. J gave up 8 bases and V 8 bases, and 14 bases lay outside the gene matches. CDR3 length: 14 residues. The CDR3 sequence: CSSQTPDRDYEQFF. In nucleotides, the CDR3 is TGCAGCTCACAAACTCCGGACAGGGACTATGAGCAGTTCTTC.

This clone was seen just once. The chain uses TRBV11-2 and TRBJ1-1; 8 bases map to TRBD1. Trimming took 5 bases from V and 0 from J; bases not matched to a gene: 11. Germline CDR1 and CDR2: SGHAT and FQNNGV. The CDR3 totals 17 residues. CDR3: CASSVRDRSIMNTEAFF. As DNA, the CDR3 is TGTGCCAGCAGCGTCCGGGACAGGTCAATAATGAACACTGAAGCTTTCTTT.

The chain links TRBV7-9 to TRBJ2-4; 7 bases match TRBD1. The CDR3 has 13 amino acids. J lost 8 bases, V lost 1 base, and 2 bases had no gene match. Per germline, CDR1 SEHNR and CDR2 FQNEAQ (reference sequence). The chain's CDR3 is CASSLVGGDIQYF. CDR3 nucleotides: TGTGCCAGCAGCTTAGTAGGGGGCGACATTCAGTACTTC.

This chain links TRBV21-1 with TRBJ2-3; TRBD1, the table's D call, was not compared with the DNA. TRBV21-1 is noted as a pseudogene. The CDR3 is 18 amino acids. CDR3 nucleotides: TGTGCCAGCAGCAAAAAGGGGAGTATGGGGGCGCCTCGGGATACGCAGTATTTT. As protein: CASSKKGSMGAPRDTQYF.

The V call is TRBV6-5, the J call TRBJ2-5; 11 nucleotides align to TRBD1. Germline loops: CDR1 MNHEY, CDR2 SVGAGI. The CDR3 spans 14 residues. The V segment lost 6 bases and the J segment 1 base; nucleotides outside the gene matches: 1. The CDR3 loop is CASRGTGGQETQYF. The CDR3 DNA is TGTGCCAGCAGAGGGACAGGGGGCCAAGAGACCCAGTACTTC.

CDR3 in amino acids: CASSRPPPLAGGLTGELFF. The CDR3 DNA reads as TGCGCCAGCAGCCGCCCACCTCCACTAGCGGGGGGCCTCACCGGGGAGCTGTTTTTT. V is TRBV5-1 and J is TRBJ2-2, with 12 bases fitting TRBD2. The J segment lost 4 bases and the V segment lost 4 bases, leaving 14 bases of the junction unmatched. CDR3 size: 19 residues. The germline CDR1 and CDR2 sequences are SGHRS and YFSETQ.

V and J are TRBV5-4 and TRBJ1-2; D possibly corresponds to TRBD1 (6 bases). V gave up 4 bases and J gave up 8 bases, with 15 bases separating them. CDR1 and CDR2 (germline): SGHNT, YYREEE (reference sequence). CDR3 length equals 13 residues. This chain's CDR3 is CASSRVTGQGYTF. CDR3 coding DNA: TGTGCCAGCAGCAGGGTAACAGGGCAAGGCTACACCTTC.

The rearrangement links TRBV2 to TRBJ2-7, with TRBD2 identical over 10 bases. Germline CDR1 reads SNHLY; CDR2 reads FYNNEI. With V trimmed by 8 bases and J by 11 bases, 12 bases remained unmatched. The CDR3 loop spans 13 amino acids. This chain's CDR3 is CASPGAGGTVEYF. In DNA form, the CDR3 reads TGTGCCAGCCCCGGAGCGGGGGGGACTGTGGAGTACTTC.

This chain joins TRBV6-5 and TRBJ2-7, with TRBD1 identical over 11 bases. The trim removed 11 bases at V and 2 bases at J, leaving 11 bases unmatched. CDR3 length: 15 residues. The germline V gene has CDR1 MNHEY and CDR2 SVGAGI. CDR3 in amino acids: CAVPGQGDPTYEQYF. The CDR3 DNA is TGTGCCGTTCCGGGACAGGGGGACCCAACCTACGAGCAGTACTTC.

In DNA, the CDR3 is TGTGCCAGCAGCGTAGGCACAGGGTGGACAGATACGCAGTATTTT. This gives the protein CASSVGTGWTDTQYF. The chain recombines TRBV9 with TRBJ2-3; D perhaps matches TRBD1 (6 bases). The V end lost 0 bases, the J end lost 3 bases, and 11 bases lay between the germline ends. The CDR3 has 15 residues. The V gene's germline CDR1 is SGDLS and CDR2 YYNGEE.

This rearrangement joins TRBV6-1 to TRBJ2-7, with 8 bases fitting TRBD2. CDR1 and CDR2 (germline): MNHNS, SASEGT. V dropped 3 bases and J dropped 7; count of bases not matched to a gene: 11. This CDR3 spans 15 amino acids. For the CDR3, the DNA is TGTGCCAGCAGTGAGTCATCCGGGGGGGCCGGTGAGCAGTACTTC. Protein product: CASSESSGGAGEQYF.

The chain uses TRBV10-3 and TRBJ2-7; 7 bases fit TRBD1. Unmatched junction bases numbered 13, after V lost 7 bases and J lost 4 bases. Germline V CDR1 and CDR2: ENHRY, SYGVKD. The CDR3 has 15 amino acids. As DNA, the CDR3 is TGTGCCATCACCTCTACAGGGGACGGTGGGTACGAGCAGTACTTC. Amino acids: CAITSTGDGGYEQYF.

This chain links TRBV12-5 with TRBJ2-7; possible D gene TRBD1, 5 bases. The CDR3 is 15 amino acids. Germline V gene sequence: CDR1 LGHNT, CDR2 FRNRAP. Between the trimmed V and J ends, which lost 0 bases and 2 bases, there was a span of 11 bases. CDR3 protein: CASGLVQAGPYEQYF. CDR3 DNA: TGTGCTAGTGGTTTGGTACAAGCAGGGCCCTACGAGCAGTACTTC.

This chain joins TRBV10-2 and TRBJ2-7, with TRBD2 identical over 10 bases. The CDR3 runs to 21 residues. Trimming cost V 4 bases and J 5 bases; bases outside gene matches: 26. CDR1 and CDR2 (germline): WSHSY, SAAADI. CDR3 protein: CASSAGPKHSSGRPRLHEQYF. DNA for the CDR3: TGCGCCAGCAGTGCGGGACCAAAACACTCTAGCGGGAGACCTAGATTACACGAGCAGTACTTC.

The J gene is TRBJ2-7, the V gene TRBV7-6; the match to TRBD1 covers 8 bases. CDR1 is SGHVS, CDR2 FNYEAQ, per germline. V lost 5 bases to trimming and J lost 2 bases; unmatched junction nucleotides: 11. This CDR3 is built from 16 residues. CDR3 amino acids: CASSPGQGLRTYEQYF. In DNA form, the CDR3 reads TGTGCCAGCAGCCCCGGACAGGGTTTGAGGACCTACGAGCAGTACTTC.

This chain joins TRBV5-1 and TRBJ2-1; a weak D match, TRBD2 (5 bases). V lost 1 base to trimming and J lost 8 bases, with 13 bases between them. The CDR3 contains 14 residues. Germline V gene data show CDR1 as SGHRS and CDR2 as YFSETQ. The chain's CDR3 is CASSLSPGVYEQFF. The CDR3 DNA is TGCGCCAGCAGCTTGAGTCCCGGGGTATATGAGCAGTTCTTC.

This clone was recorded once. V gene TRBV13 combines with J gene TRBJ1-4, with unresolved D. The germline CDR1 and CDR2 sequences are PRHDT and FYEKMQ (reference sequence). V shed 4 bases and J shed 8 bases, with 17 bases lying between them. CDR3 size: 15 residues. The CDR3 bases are TGTGCCAGCAGCTCTCGACGGGGTGTTCGAGAAAAACTGTTTTTT. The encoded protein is CASSSRRGVREKLFF.

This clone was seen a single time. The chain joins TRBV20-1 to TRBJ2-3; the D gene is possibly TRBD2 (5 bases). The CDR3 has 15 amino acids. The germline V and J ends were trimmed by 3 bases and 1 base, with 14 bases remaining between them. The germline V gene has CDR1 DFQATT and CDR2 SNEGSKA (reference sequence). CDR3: CSASLVSGGTDTQYF. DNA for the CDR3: TGCAGTGCTAGTCTCGTCAGCGGCGGCACAGATACGCAGTATTTT.